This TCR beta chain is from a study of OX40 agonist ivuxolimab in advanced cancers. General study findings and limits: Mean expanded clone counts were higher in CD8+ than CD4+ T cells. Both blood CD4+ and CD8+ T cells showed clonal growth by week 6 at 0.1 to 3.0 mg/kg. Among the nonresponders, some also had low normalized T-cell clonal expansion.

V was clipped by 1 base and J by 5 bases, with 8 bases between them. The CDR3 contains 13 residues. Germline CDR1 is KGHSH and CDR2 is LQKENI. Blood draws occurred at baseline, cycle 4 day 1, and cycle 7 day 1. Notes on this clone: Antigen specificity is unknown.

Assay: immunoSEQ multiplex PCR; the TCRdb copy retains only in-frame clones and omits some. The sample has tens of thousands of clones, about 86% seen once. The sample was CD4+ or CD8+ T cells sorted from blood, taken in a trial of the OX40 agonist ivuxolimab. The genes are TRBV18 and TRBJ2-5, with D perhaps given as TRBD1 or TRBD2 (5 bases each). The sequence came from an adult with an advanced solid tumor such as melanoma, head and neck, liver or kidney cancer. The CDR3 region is CASSPRGFETQYF. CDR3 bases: TGTGCCAGCTCACCACGGGGGTTTGAGACCCAGTACTTC.